This TCR beta chain was identified during a study of blood T cells in healthy people across ages. Study results and limitations: Diversity figures based on one million T cells were deemed too low.

The CDR3 covers 13 residues. Trimming cost V 3 bases and J 7 bases; bases outside gene matches: 3. Germline values: CDR1 SGHRS, CDR2 YFSETQ. With a J-beta primer mix and a sample-barcoded 5' primer, a second PCR ran about 7 to 12 cycles. Template switching added a 12-random-nucleotide identifier to every cDNA molecule. TCRdb re-called the 5' RACE reads through MiXCR, storing one row per CDR3 protein. The table includes over 500,000 distinct CDR3 sequences, about 25% detected once. This clonotype was counted between two and nine times. Its antigen is as yet unknown. The same sample was also studied in work on T cells of mothers and their children. That report notes: Over 10 million reads per mother and roughly 3 million per child were obtained.

The chain is built from TRBV5-1 and TRBJ1-2; 10 bases are a match to TRBD1. Sequenced: blood. This receptor was identified in a boy aged 2 to 10 in good health. The CDR3 loop reads CASSWGTGAGYTF. Here the CDR3 DNA reads TGCGCCAGCAGCTGGGGGACAGGGGCTGGCTACACCTTC.